Sequencing of this T cell receptor beta chain was carried out in a study of coeliac disease. Study-level results: The authors considered this approach unsuitable for unbiased detection of gliadin-specific T cells. Lower clonality than controls marked TRB and TRG repertoires from active celiac intraepithelial and lamina propria samples.

CDR1 is SQVTM and CDR2 is ANQGSEA in the germline V gene. The length of the CDR3 is 13 residues. The V end lost 4 bases, the J end lost 0 bases, and 7 bases lay between the germline ends. This clone turned up a few times. The antigen is not known. Sequencing used one aliquot of approximately 490,000 cells per fraction. The assay was immunoSEQ multiplex PCR, and TCRdb's table has in-frame clones only and misses some. The repertoire holds several thousand clones, with more than 55% as singletons. This clonotype originated in a woman between 55 and 75 years old with celiac disease. This chain connects TRBV29-1 to TRBJ1-3; no reliable D call. Material: intraepithelial lymphocytes from the gut. In DNA, the CDR3 is TGCAGCGTTGTCGTGAGCTCTGGAAACACCATATATTTT. Translated, it gives CSVVVSSGNTIYF.